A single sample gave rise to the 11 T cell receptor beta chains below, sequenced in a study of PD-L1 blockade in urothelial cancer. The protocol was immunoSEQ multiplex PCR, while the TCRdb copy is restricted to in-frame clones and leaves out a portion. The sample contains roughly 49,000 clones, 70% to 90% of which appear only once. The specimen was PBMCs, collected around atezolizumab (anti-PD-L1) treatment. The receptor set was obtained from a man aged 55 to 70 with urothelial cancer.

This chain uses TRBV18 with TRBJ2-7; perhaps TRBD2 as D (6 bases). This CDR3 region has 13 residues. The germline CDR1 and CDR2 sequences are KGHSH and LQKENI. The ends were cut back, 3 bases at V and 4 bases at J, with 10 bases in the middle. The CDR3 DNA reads TGTGCCAGCTCACCCGGGGGTCATTACGAGCAGTACTTC. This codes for CASSPGGHYEQYF.

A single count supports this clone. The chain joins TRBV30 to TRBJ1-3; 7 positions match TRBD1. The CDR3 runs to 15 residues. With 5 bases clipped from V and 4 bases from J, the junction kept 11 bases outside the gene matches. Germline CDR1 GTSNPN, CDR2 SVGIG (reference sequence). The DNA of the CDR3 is TGTGCCTGGGCCCCCCGGGACAGTGGGGGAAACACCATATATTTT. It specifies CAWAPRDSGGNTIYF.

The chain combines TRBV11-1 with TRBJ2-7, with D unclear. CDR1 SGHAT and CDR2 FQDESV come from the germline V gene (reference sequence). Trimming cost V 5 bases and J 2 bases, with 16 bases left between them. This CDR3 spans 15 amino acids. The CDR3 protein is CASSLPGVYPYEQYF. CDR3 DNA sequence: TGTGCCAGCAGCCTTCCAGGCGTATATCCCTACGAGCAGTACTTC.

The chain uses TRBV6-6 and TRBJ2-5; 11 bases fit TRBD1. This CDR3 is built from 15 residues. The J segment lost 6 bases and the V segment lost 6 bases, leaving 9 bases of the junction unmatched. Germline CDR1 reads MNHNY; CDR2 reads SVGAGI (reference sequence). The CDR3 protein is CASSPPGQGDQTQYF. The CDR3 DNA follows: TGTGCCAGCAGCCCCCCGGGACAGGGGGACCAGACCCAGTACTTC.

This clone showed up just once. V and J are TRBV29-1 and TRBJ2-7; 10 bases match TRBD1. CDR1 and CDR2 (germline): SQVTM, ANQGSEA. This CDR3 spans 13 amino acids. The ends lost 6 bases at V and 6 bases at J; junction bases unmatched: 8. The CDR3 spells CSVSGQGVPEQYF. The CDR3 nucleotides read TGCAGCGTCTCAGGACAGGGGGTCCCCGAGCAGTACTTC.

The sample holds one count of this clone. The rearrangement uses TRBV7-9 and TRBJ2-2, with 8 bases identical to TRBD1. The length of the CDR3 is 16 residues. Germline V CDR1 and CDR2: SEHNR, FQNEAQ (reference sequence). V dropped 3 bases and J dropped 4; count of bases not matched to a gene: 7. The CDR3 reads CASSFVGTGGTGELFF. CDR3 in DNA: TGTGCCAGCAGCTTTGTGGGAACAGGGGGCACCGGGGAGCTGTTTTTT. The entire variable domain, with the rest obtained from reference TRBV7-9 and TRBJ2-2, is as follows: DTGVSQNPRHKITKRGQNVTFRCDPISEHNRLYWYRQTLGQGPEFLTYFQNEAQLEKSRLLSDRFSAERPKGSFSTLEIQRTEQGDSAMYLCASSFVGTGGTGELFFGEGSRLTVL.

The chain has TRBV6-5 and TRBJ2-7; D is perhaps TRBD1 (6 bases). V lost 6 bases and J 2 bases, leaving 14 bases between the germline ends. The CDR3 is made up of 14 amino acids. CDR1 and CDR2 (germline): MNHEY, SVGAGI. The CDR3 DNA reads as TGTGCCAGCAGCCACCGGGACATTGCCTACGAGCAGTACTTC. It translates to CASSHRDIAYEQYF.

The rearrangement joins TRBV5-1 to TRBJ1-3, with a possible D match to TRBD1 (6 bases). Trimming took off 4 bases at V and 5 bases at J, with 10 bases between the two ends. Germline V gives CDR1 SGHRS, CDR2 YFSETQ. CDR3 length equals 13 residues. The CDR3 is CASSLQGRNTIYF. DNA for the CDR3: TGCGCCAGCAGCCTACAGGGTAGAAACACCATATATTTT.

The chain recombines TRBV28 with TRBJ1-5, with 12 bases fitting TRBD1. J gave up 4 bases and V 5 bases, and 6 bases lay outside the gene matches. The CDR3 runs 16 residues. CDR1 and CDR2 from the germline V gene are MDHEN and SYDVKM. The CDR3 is CASSQGTGGLNQPQHF. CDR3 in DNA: TGTGCCAGCAGTCAAGGGACAGGGGGCTTAAATCAGCCCCAGCATTTT.

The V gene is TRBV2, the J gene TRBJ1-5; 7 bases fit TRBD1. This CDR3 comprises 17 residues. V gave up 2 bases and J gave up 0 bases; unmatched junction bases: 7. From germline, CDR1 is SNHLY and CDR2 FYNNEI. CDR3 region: CASSERDRSYSNQPQHF. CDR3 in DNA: TGTGCCAGCAGTGAAAGGGACAGATCGTATAGCAATCAGCCCCAGCATTTT.

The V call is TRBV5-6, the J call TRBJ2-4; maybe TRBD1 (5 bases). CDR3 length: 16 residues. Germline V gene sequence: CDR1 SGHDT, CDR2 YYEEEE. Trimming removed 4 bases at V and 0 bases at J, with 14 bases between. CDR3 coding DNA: TGTGCCAGCAGCCCCCCCAGGGCAGCAGCCAAAAACATTCAGTACTTC. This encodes CASSPPRAAAKNIQYF.